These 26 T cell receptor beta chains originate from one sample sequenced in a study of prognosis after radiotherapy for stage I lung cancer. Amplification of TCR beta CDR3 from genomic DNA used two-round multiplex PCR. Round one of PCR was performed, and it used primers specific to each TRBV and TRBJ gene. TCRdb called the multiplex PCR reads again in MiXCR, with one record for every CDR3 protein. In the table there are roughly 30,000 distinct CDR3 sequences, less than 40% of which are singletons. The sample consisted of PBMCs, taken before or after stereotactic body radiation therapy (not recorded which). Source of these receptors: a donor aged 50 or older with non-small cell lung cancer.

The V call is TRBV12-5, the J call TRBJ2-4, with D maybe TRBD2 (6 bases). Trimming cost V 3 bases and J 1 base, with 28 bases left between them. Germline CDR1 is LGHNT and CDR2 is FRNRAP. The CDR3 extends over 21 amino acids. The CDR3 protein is CASGLTLSGVLVPSAKNIQYF. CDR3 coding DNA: TGTGCTAGTGGTTTAACCCTCTCGGGGGTGCTAGTCCCTTCGGCCAAAAACATTCAGTACTTC.

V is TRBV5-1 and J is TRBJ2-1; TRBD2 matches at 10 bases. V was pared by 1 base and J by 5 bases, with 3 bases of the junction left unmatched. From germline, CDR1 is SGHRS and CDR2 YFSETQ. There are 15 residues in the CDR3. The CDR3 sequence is CASSLIAGGNNEQFF. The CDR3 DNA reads TGCGCCAGCAGCTTGATAGCGGGAGGAAACAATGAGCAGTTCTTC.

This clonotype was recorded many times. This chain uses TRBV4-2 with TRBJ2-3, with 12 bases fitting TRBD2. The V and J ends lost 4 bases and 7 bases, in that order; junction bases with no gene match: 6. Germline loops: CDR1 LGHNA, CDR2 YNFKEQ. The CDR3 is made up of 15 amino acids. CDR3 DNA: TGTGCCAGCAGCCTCCAGACTAGCGGGAGATATACGCAGTATTTT. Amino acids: CASSLQTSGRYTQYF.

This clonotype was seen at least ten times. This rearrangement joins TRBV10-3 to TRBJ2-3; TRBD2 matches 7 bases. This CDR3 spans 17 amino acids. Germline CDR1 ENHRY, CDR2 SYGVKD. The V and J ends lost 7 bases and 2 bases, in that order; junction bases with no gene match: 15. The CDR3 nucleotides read TGTGCCATCAAGGTGAAGGCCCGGGACTACAACACAGATACGCAGTATTTT. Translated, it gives CAIKVKARDYNTDTQYF.

In DNA, the CDR3 is TGTGCTAGTAGCTCCGGGAGGGGTTTATCCTACACCTTC. Amino acids: CASSSGRGLSYTF. The rearrangement uses TRBV12-5 and TRBJ1-2, with D maybe TRBD1 (5 bases). Germline V gene lookup returns CDR1 LGHNT and CDR2 FRNRAP. This CDR3 has 13 amino acids. V was pared by 8 bases and J by 10 bases, with 20 bases between.

The CDR3, as DNA: TGTGCCAGCAGCGAAGGACAGGCTCTGGCCAAAAACATTCAGTACTTC. Translated, it gives CASSEGQALAKNIQYF. The J gene is TRBJ2-4, the V gene TRBV7-9; 7 bases are a match to TRBD1. The V and J ends lost 5 bases and 1 base, in that order; junction bases with no gene match: 8. This CDR3 contains 16 residues. Looked up from germline, CDR1 is SEHNR and CDR2 is FQNEAQ (reference sequence).

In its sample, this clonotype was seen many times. The CDR3 sequence is CASIGVLNTEAFF. The CDR3 DNA sequence: TGTGCCAGCATCGGGGTATTGAACACTGAAGCTTTCTTT. V gene TRBV6-1 combines with J gene TRBJ1-1, with D uncertain. Germline CDR1 MNHNS, CDR2 SASEGT. The CDR3 runs to 13 residues. The V gene lost 7 bases and the J gene lost 0 bases, with 9 bases spanning the gap.

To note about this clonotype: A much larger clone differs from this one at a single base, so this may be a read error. The CDR3 DNA sequence: TGTGCCAGCACGGCACCCGAGGACAGGGCCGGCCACGAGCAGTACTTC. Residues: CASTAPEDRAGHEQYF. The J gene is TRBJ2-7, the V gene TRBV6-1; 8 nucleotides align to TRBD1. This CDR3 contains 16 residues. CDR1 is MNHNS, CDR2 SASEGT, per germline. J lost 5 bases, V lost 7 bases, and 16 bases had no gene match.

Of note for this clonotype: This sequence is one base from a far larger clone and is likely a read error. In nucleotides, the CDR3 is TGTGCCAGCACCCAGGTGACTGAAGCTTTCTTT. This codes for CASTQVTEAFF. This chain uses TRBV6-2 or TRBV6-3 with TRBJ1-1; D is ambiguous. V lost 7 bases, J lost 5 bases, and 8 bases lay in between. The CDR3 spans 11 residues. CDR1 and CDR2 from the germline V gene are MNHEY and SVGEGT.

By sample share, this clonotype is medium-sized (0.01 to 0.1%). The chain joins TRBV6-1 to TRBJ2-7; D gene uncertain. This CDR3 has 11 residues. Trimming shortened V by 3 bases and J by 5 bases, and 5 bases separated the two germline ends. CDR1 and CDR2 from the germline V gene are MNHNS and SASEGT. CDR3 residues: CASSDLNEQYF. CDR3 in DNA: TGTGCCAGCAGTGATTTAAACGAGCAGTACTTC.

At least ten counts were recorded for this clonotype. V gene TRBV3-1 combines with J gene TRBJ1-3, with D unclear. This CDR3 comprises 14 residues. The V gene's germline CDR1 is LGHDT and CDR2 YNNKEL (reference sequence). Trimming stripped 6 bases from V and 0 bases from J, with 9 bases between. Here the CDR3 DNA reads TGTGCCAGCAGTCCAGTCTACTCTGGAAACACCATATATTTT. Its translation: CASSPVYSGNTIYF.

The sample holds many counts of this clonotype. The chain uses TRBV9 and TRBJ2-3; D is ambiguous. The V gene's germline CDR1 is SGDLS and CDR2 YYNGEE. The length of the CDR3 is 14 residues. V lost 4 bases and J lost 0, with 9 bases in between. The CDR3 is CASSPRVSTDTQYF. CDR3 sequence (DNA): TGTGCCAGCAGCCCCCGCGTGAGCACAGATACGCAGTATTTT.

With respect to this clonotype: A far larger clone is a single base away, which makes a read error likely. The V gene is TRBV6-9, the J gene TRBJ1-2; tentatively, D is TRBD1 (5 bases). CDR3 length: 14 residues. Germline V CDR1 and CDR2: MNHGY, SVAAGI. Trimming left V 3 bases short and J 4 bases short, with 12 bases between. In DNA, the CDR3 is TGTGCCAGCAGTTACTTTCCGGGGGTCTATGGCTACACCTTC. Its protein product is CASSYFPGVYGYTF.

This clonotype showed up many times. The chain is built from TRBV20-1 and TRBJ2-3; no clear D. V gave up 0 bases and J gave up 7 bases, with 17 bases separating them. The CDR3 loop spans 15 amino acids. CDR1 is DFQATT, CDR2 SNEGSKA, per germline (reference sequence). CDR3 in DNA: TGCAGTGCTAGAGATGGAATAGAACCAACCTATACGCAGTATTTT. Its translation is CSARDGIEPTYTQYF.

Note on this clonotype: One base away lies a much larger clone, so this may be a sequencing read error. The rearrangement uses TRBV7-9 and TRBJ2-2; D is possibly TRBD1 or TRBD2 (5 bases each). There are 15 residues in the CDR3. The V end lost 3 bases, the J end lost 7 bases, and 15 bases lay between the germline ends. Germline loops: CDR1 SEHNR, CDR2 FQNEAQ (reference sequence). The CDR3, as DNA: TGTGCCAGCAGCTTCGGGACCTCCACTGTCGGGGAGCTGTTTTTT. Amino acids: CASSFGTSTVGELFF.

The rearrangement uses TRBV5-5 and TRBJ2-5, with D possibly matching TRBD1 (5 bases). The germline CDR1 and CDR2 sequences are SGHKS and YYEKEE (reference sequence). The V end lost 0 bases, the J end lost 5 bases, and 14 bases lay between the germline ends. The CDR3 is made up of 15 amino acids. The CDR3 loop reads CASSLVARARETQYF. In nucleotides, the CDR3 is TGTGCCAGCAGCTTGGTTGCCAGGGCCCGCGAGACCCAGTACTTC.

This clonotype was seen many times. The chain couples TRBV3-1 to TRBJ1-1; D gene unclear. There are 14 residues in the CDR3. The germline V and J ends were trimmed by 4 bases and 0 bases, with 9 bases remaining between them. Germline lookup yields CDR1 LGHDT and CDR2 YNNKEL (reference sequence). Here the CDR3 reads CASSRGSLNTEAFF. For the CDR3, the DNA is TGTGCCAGCAGCCGAGGGTCGTTGAACACTGAAGCTTTCTTT.

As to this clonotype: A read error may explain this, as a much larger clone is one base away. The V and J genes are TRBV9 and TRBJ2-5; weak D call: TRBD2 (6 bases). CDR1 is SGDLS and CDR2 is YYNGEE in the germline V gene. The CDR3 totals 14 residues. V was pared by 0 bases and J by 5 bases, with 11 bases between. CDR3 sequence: CASSVGGGLETQYF. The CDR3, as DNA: TGTGCCAGCAGCGTAGGCGGAGGGCTGGAGACCCAGTACTTC.

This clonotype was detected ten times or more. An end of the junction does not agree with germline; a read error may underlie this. The CDR3 DNA sequence: TGTACCAGCAGTGCTAACAGGGGTGACGAGACCCAGTACTTC. This sequence encodes CTSSANRGDETQYF. This chain uses TRBV6-1 with TRBJ2-5; the match to TRBD1 covers 7 bases. The CDR3 covers 14 residues. CDR1 MNHNS and CDR2 SASEGT come from the germline V gene.

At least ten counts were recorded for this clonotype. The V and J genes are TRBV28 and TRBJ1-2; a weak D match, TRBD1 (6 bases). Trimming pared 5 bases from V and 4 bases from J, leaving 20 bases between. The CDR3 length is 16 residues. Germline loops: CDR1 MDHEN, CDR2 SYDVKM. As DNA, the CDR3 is TGTGCCAGCAGTACCATACAGGGACCGGCTTCCTATGGCTACACCTTC. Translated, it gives CASSTIQGPASYGYTF.

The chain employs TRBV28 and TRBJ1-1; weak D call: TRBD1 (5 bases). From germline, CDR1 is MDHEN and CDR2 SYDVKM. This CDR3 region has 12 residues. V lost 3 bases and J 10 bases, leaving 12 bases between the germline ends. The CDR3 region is CASSLVGGRAFF. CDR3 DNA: TGTGCCAGCAGTTTGGTCGGGGGGAGAGCTTTCTTT.

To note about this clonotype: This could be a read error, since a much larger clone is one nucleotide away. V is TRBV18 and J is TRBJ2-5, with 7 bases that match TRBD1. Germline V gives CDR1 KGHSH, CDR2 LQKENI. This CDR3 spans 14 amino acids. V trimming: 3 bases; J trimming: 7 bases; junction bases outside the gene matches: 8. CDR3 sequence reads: CASSPRGRGGTQYF. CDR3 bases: TGTGCCAGCTCACCTAGGGGGCGAGGGGGGACCCAGTACTTC.

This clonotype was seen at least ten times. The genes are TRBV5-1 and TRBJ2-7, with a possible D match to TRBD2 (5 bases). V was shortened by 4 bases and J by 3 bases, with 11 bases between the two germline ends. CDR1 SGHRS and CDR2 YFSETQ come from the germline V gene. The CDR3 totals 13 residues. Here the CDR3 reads CASSLGSGYEQYF. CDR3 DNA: TGCGCCAGCAGCCTCGGCAGCGGCTACGAGCAGTACTTC.

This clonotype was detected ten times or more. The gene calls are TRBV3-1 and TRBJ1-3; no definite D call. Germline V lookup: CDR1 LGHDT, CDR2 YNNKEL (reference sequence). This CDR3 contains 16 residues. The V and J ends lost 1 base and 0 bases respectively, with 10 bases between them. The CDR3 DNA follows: TGTGCCAGCAGCCAAGGGTACAGTCGCTCTGGAAACACCATATATTTT. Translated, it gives CASSQGYSRSGNTIYF.

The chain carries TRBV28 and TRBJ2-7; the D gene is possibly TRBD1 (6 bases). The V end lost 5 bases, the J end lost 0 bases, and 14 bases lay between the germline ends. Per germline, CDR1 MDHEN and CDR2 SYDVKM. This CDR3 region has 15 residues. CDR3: CASSGPGHSSYEQYF. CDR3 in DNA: TGTGCCAGCAGTGGACCGGGACATAGCTCCTACGAGCAGTACTTC. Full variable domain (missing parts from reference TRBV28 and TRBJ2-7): DVKVTQSSRYLVKRTGEKVFLECVQDMDHENMFWYRQDPGLGLRLIYFSYDVKMKEKGDIPEGYSVSREKKERFSLILESASTNQTSMYLCASSGPGHSSYEQYFGPGTRLTVT.

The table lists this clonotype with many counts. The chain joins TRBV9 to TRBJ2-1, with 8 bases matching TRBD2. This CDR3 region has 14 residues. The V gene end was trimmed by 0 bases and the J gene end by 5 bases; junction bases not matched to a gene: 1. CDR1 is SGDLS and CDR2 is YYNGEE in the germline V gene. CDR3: CASSVGGGNNEQFF. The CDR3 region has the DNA TGTGCCAGCAGCGTAGGCGGGGGGAACAATGAGCAGTTCTTC.